The 27 T cell receptor beta chains listed next were all sequenced from one sample in a study of somatic mutations in cytotoxic T cells in rheumatoid arthritis. Here immunoSEQ multiplex PCR was the method, and the copy in TCRdb shows in-frame clones only, minus some. The sample has approximately 23,000 clones; about four fifths are singletons. Sequencing was performed on CD8+ T cells sorted from blood. These receptors all come from an adult with rheumatoid arthritis.

CDR3 sequence: CASSLRGKGNTEAFF. CDR3 DNA sequence: TGTGCCAGCAGTTTAAGGGGGAAGGGGAACACTGAAGCTTTCTTT. The chain recombines TRBV28 with TRBJ1-1; D is perhaps TRBD1 (6 bases). Per the germline V gene, CDR1 is MDHEN and CDR2 is SYDVKM. The V and J ends lost 2 bases and 1 base respectively, with 11 bases between them. There are 15 residues in the CDR3. Supplemented by reference TRBV28 and TRBJ1-1, the full variable domain reads DVKVTQSSRYLVKRTGEKVFLECVQDMDHENMFWYRQDPGLGLRLIYFSYDVKMKEKGDIPEGYSVSREKKERFSLILESASTNQTSMYLCASSLRGKGNTEAFFGQGTRLTVV.

The chain carries TRBV5-1 and TRBJ2-7; TRBD1 is a possible D gene (6 bases). Germline assignment: CDR1 SGHRS and CDR2 YFSETQ. This CDR3 has 15 amino acids. Between the trimmed V and J ends, which lost 4 bases and 3 bases, there was a span of 17 bases. The CDR3 reads CASSITGPEYYEQYF. In DNA form, the CDR3 reads TGCGCCAGCAGCATAACAGGGCCCGAATACTACGAGCAGTACTTC. The whole variable domain, remainder taken from reference TRBV5-1 and TRBJ2-7, is KAGVTQTPRYLIKTRGQQVTLSCSPISGHRSVSWYQQTPGQGLQFLFEYFSETQRNKGNFPGRFSGRQFSNSRSEMNVSTLELGDSALYLCASSITGPEYYEQYFGPGTRLTVT.

The table lists this clone with a few counts. The rearrangement joins TRBV4-2 to TRBJ2-7, with 7 bases that match TRBD2. The CDR3 is 14 residues long. V gave up 2 bases and J gave up 3 bases; unmatched junction bases: 4. The germline V gene has CDR1 LGHNA and CDR2 YNFKEQ. This CDR3 reads CASSQSGTNYEQYF. The CDR3 DNA sequence: TGTGCCAGCAGCCAATCCGGGACTAACTACGAGCAGTACTTC.

This clone was seen more than once but under ten times. For the CDR3, the DNA is TGTGCCAGCAGTTATGCACCGAACTATGGCTACACCTTC. Residues: CASSYAPNYGYTF. The chain links TRBV6-5 to TRBJ1-2; D unresolved. Trimming took 3 bases from V and 2 from J, leaving 7 bases between them. CDR1 is MNHEY and CDR2 is SVGAGI in the germline V gene. This CDR3 has 13 residues.

This chain links TRBV19 with TRBJ1-1; TRBD1 agrees at 10 bases. Germline V gene data show CDR1 as LNHDA and CDR2 as SQIVND (reference sequence). CDR3 size: 19 residues. J was trimmed by 1 base and V by 0 bases; bases with no gene match: 11. CDR3 sequence: CASSIDLRQGAVKNTEAFF. In DNA, the CDR3 is TGTGCCAGTAGTATAGATCTGAGACAGGGGGCCGTAAAGAACACTGAAGCTTTCTTT. The full variable domain, its missing parts supplied by reference TRBV19 and TRBJ1-1, is DGGITQSPKYLFRKEGQNVTLSCEQNLNHDAMYWYRQDPGQGLRLIYYSQIVNDFQKGDIAEGYSVSREKKESFPLTVTSAQKNPTAFYLCASSIDLRQGAVKNTEAFFGQGTRLTVV.

With respect to this clone: At the DNA level, this CDR3 is encoded by other sequences in the same sample as well. The chain carries TRBV27 and TRBJ1-1; D is perhaps TRBD1 (5 bases). Trimming removed 2 bases at V and 4 bases at J, with 8 bases between. The CDR3 is made up of 13 amino acids. Germline CDR1 is MNHEY and CDR2 is SMNVEV (reference sequence). The CDR3 coding sequence is TGTGCCAGCAGTTTACTGGGGGGCACTGAAGCTTTCTTT. Translation: CASSLLGGTEAFF.

CDR3 coding DNA: TGTGCCAGTAGATGGACAGGGGCTGGAAACACCATATATTTT. Its protein product is CASRWTGAGNTIYF. This chain links TRBV19 with TRBJ1-3, with 9 bases aligning to TRBD1. The length of the CDR3 is 14 residues. From germline, CDR1 is LNHDA and CDR2 SQIVND (reference sequence). The ends lost 6 bases at V and 2 bases at J; junction bases unmatched: 2. The entire variable domain, with the rest obtained from reference TRBV19 and TRBJ1-3, is as follows: DGGITQSPKYLFRKEGQNVTLSCEQNLNHDAMYWYRQDPGQGLRLIYYSQIVNDFQKGDIAEGYSVSREKKESFPLTVTSAQKNPTAFYLCASRWTGAGNTIYFGEGSWLTVV.

As DNA, the CDR3 is TGTGCCAGCCACGGGGGGACAGGCTACACCTTC. Translation gives CASHGGTGYTF. J is TRBJ1-2 and V is TRBV27, with D perhaps matching TRBD1 (6 bases). V was clipped by 8 bases and J by 8 bases, with 12 bases between them. Germline V gene lookup returns CDR1 MNHEY and CDR2 SMNVEV (reference sequence). The CDR3 is 11 residues long.

The genes are TRBV4-3 and TRBJ1-4; TRBD1 might be the D (6 bases). Germline CDR1 reads LGHNA; CDR2 reads YSLEER. The CDR3 length is 18 residues. The V end lost 0 bases, the J end lost 4 bases, and 18 bases lay between the germline ends. The CDR3 nucleotides are TGCGCCAGCAGCCAAGATAAAGGGCAGGGGAGGGGTAATGAAAAACTGTTTTTT. Amino acid sequence: CASSQDKGQGRGNEKLFF.

This chain links TRBV25-1 with TRBJ2-7, with a tentative D call TRBD1 (6 bases). Looked up from germline, CDR1 is MGHDK and CDR2 is SYGVNS. Trimming removed 5 bases from V and 0 bases from J, with 11 bases in between. The length of the CDR3 is 14 residues. The CDR3 sequence is CASSTGLSSYEQYF. In nucleotides, the CDR3 is TGTGCCAGCAGTACAGGGTTGAGCTCCTACGAGCAGTACTTC.

The chain's CDR3 is CASTSMDRHNQPQHF. In nucleotides, the CDR3 is TGTGCCAGTACCTCCATGGACCGCCACAATCAGCCCCAGCATTTT. The chain uses TRBV19 and TRBJ1-5; no clear D. Trimming shortened V by 7 bases and J by 3 bases, and 16 bases separated the two germline ends. Germline V lookup: CDR1 LNHDA, CDR2 SQIVND (reference sequence). The CDR3 contains 15 residues.

This clone was counted a single time. The V gene is TRBV27, the J gene TRBJ1-5; the D gene is possibly TRBD1 (5 bases). The CDR3 runs 15 residues. Between the trimmed V and J ends, which lost 5 bases and 4 bases, there was a span of 15 bases. The V gene's germline CDR1 is MNHEY and CDR2 SMNVEV (reference sequence). The CDR3 protein is CASSPLGRVNQPQHF. The CDR3 DNA reads as TGTGCCAGCAGTCCCCTCGGCAGGGTGAATCAGCCCCAGCATTTT.

This clone was detected only once. This sequence joins TRBV4-3 and TRBJ1-4; the D gene is possibly TRBD1 (5 bases). Per the germline V gene, CDR1 is LGHNA and CDR2 is YSLEER. The CDR3 extends over 14 amino acids. Deletions cut 1 base from V and 5 bases from J, with 8 bases between. CDR3 bases: TGCGCCAGCAGCCAAGGGGCAGGGAATGAAAAACTGTTTTTT. Translated, it gives CASSQGAGNEKLFF.

In nucleotides, the CDR3 is TGTGCCAGCAGCCGTGAGGGGTCTAGCGGGGGACCAGCCTCGAACACCGGGGAGCTGTTTTTT. Protein sequence: CASSREGSSGGPASNTGELFF. The genes are TRBV4-2 and TRBJ2-2; 10 bases match TRBD2. The germline V gene has CDR1 LGHNA and CDR2 YNFKEQ. The CDR3 spans 21 residues. V shed 4 bases, J shed 0 bases, and the junction held 17 bases outside the gene matches.

This chain uses TRBV11-2 with TRBJ1-6; 9 bases agree with TRBD1. V lost 1 base, J lost 9 bases, and 4 bases stayed unmatched. This CDR3 spans 15 amino acids. Germline V gene sequence: CDR1 SGHAT, CDR2 FQNNGV. The CDR3 sequence is CASSLGGTGLSPLHF. In nucleotides, the CDR3 is TGTGCCAGCAGCTTAGGGGGGACAGGGCTTTCACCCCTCCACTTT.

This chain connects TRBV27 to TRBJ2-7; D gene uncertain. V lost 2 bases to trimming and J lost 3 bases, with 11 bases between them. The germline gives CDR1 MNHEY, CDR2 SMNVEV (reference sequence). The CDR3 runs 14 residues. The CDR3: CASSLRVGHYEQYF. The DNA of the CDR3 is TGTGCCAGCAGTTTAAGGGTCGGGCACTACGAGCAGTACTTC.

V usage is TRBV9 and J usage is TRBJ2-3; no clear D gene. Per germline, CDR1 SGDLS and CDR2 YYNGEE. Deletions cut 0 bases from V and 2 bases from J, with 10 bases between. The CDR3 consists of 15 residues. The CDR3 spells CASSVDVSSTDTQYF. DNA for the CDR3: TGTGCCAGCAGCGTAGATGTTTCTTCCACAGATACGCAGTATTTT.

This clone was counted between two and nine times. The genes are TRBV30 and TRBJ1-2; the D gene is possibly TRBD1 (6 bases). V gave up 2 bases and J gave up 8 bases, with 18 bases separating them. Germline loops: CDR1 GTSNPN, CDR2 SVGIG (reference sequence). The CDR3 totals 14 residues. CDR3 amino acids: CAWSMPGRGNGYTF. The CDR3 DNA reads as TGTGCCTGGAGTATGCCGGGGAGGGGGAACGGCTACACCTTC.

The chain links TRBV7-2 to TRBJ1-3; maybe TRBD1 (5 bases). Trimming cost V 4 bases and J 3 bases, with 13 bases left between them. Germline-derived CDR1 and CDR2 are SGHTA and FQGNSA. The CDR3 has 15 residues. In DNA form, the CDR3 reads TGTGCCAGCAGCTCGGGTGCAGGGTATGGAAACACCATATATTTT. Amino acid sequence: CASSSGAGYGNTIYF.

The V call is TRBV11-2, the J call TRBJ2-7, with D possibly matching TRBD1 (6 bases). Germline CDR1 SGHAT, CDR2 FQNNGV. The CDR3 contains 14 residues. V shed 3 bases and J shed 5 bases, with 14 bases lying between them. The CDR3, as DNA: TGTGCCAGCAGCTTCAGACCACAGGGTAACGAGCAGTACTTC. Encoded protein: CASSFRPQGNEQYF.

This clone was detected only a few times. This chain links TRBV7-9 with TRBJ1-6; 7 bases line up with TRBD1. The V gene's germline CDR1 is SEHNR and CDR2 FQNEAQ (reference sequence). V gave up 6 bases and J gave up 6 bases; unmatched junction bases: 5. CDR3 length equals 14 residues. For the CDR3, the DNA is TGTGCCAGCAGGCCCGGGACAGCTAATTCACCCCTCCACTTT. Amino acid sequence: CASRPGTANSPLHF.

This chain connects TRBV7-2 to TRBJ2-1; D remains ambiguous. Trimming cost V 6 bases and J 5 bases, with 26 bases left between them. CDR3 length: 18 amino acids. Germline lookup yields CDR1 SGHTA and CDR2 FQGNSA. CDR3 nucleotides: TGTGCCAGCAGTCTAACAAGACCCTCAGGTGGCTATAACAATGAGCAGTTCTTC. Translating it yields CASSLTRPSGGYNNEQFF.

The genes are TRBV10-3 and TRBJ2-7; TRBD1 agrees at 10 bases. Germline V gene lookup returns CDR1 ENHRY and CDR2 SYGVKD. J gave up 6 bases and V 0 bases, and 8 bases lay outside the gene matches. The length of the CDR3 is 16 residues. CDR3 protein: CAISESGGQGISEQYF. The CDR3 DNA follows: TGTGCCATCAGTGAGTCTGGGGGACAGGGGATTTCCGAGCAGTACTTC.

The chain uses TRBV10-3 and TRBJ2-6, with D perhaps being TRBD1 or TRBD2 (5 bases each). The V gene's germline CDR1 is ENHRY and CDR2 SYGVKD. This CDR3 has 16 amino acids. V was clipped by 6 bases and J by 0 bases, with 12 bases between them. CDR3 sequence reads: CAISRDRSSGANVLTF. For the CDR3, the DNA is TGTGCCATCAGCCGGGACCGAAGCTCTGGGGCCAACGTCCTGACTTTC.

The genes are TRBV11-2 and TRBJ2-3, with D maybe TRBD2 (5 bases). Trimming removed 0 bases from V and 2 bases from J, with 21 bases in between. This CDR3 has 19 amino acids. Looked up from germline, CDR1 is SGHAT and CDR2 is FQNNGV. CDR3 loop: CASSLEWAAFPRDTDTQYF. Written as DNA, the CDR3 is TGTGCCAGCAGCTTAGAGTGGGCCGCTTTTCCGAGGGACACAGATACGCAGTATTTT.

V usage is TRBV6-6 and J usage is TRBJ2-7; D is unclear. This CDR3 region has 15 residues. The ends were cut back, 6 bases at V and 0 bases at J, with 15 bases in the middle. Germline V lookup: CDR1 MNHNY, CDR2 SVGAGI (reference sequence). The CDR3 DNA reads as TGTGCCAGCAGCCACTGGGAATATAGCTCCTACGAGCAGTACTTC. This codes for CASSHWEYSSYEQYF.

This clone showed up just a few times. The CDR3 bases are TGTGCCAGCAGCTCCGCTAGCCGGGGCACCGGGGAGCTGTTTTTT. Encoded protein: CASSSASRGTGELFF. The chain has TRBV7-9 and TRBJ2-2; maybe TRBD2 (5 bases). This CDR3 has 15 amino acids. The germline gives CDR1 SEHNR, CDR2 FQNEAQ (reference sequence). Trimming left V 4 bases short and J 4 bases short, with 13 bases between.